This T cell receptor (beta chain) was identified during a study of blood T cell repertoires in COVID-19. At the level of the study: The United States, Italy and Spain were the sources of the acute and convalescent COVID-19 samples.

There are 16 residues in the CDR3. Germline V lookup: CDR1 MNHEY, CDR2 SVGEGT. Trimming at V came to 5 bases and at J to 3 bases, leaving 7 bases not matched to a gene. Clones were read by immunoSEQ multiplex PCR, and TCRdb kept only the in-frame ones, dropping some. Among about 68,000 clones, around nine tenths were seen once, and the ten largest hold less than 9%. The V call is TRBV6-2 or TRBV6-3, the J call TRBJ2-5, with 12 positions matching TRBD2. The sequence derives from a human donor in a cohort sampled during active COVID-19. Sequencing was carried out using peripheral blood. The CDR3 loop reads CASSGRTSGKEETQYF. CDR3 DNA: TGTGCCAGCAGTGGCAGGACTAGCGGGAAAGAAGAGACCCAGTACTTC.